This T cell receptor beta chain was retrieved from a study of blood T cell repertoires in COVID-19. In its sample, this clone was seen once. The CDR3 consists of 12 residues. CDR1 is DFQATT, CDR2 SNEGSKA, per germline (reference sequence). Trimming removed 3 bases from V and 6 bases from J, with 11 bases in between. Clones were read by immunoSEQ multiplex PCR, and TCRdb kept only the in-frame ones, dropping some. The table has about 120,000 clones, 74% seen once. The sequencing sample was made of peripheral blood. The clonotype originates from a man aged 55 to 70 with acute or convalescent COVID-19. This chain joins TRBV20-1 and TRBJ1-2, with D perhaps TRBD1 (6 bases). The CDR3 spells CSASSQGNGYTF. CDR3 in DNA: TGCAGTGCTAGTAGTCAGGGGAATGGCTACACCTTC.